A single sample gave rise to the 4 T cell receptor beta chains below, sequenced in a study of PD-1 blockade in classical Hodgkin lymphoma. Clones were sequenced by immunoSEQ multiplex PCR, and TCRdb holds only the in-frame ones, with some missing. The sample comprises over 25,000 clones, 90% to 95% of which are singletons, and roughly 2.1% rests with the top ten. As for time point: newly diagnosed, previously untreated cHL patient sample. The source material was peripheral blood mononuclear cells (PBMCs). These receptors were taken from a human donor with classical Hodgkin lymphoma.

CDR3 region: CASSSRDRVFF. The CDR3 DNA is TGTGCCAGCAGCTCCCGGGACAGGGTGTTCTTC. The J gene is TRBJ2-1, the V gene TRBV7-3, with 9 bases lining up with TRBD1. This CDR3 has 11 residues. The ends lost 4 bases at V and 15 bases at J; junction bases unmatched: 4. Germline V gene lookup returns CDR1 SGHTA and CDR2 FQGTGA.

The CDR3 bases are TGTGCCCGGGACGTTCGAGGCACCGGGGAGCTGTTTTTT. Its translation: CARDVRGTGELFF. The genes are TRBV30 and TRBJ2-2; TRBD1 or TRBD2 may be the D gene (5 bases each). The CDR3 contains 13 residues. V was shortened by 8 bases and J by 4 bases, with 14 bases between the two germline ends. CDR1 is GTSNPN, CDR2 SVGIG, per germline (reference sequence).

CDR3 coding DNA: TGTGCCATCAGGGGGACAGGGAGAGTATGGGCTAACTATGGCTACACCTTC. As protein: CAIRGTGRVWANYGYTF. J is TRBJ1-2 and V is TRBV10-3; 9 nucleotides align to TRBD1. Losses at the gene ends were 6 bases for V and 0 bases for J; bases not matched to a gene: 11. The germline gives CDR1 ENHRY, CDR2 SYGVKD. The CDR3 is 17 amino acids.

The V call is TRBV4-2, the J call TRBJ2-3, with TRBD1 matching 8 bases. CDR1 and CDR2 from the germline V gene are LGHNA and YNFKEQ. The length of the CDR3 is 15 residues. The V and J ends lost 2 bases and 1 base, in that order; junction bases with no gene match: 2. CDR3 loop: CASSQQDRGTDTQYF. CDR3 bases: TGTGCCAGCAGCCAACAGGACAGGGGCACAGATACGCAGTATTTT.